This T cell receptor (beta chain) was profiled in a study of blood T cell repertoires in COVID-19. This CDR3 has 15 residues. The germline V gene has CDR1 SGHNT and CDR2 YENEEA. V was clipped by 1 base and J by 4 bases, with 11 bases between them. TCRdb keeps only in-frame clones here, not all; method: immunoSEQ multiplex PCR. The sample includes about 380,000 clones, around 87% of them seen just once. Cohort 3 donors counted as recovered after two negative PCRs, clearance, or resolved symptoms. In its sample, this clone was seen once. This receptor was obtained from a man younger than 45 who had recovered from COVID-19. Input material: PBMCs or T cells enriched from blood (not recorded which). V gene TRBV11-3 combines with J gene TRBJ2-1; the D gene is possibly TRBD2 (5 bases). Here the CDR3 reads CASSLGGGLYNEQFF. The CDR3 region has the DNA TGTGCCAGCAGCTTAGGTGGAGGATTATACAATGAGCAGTTCTTC.